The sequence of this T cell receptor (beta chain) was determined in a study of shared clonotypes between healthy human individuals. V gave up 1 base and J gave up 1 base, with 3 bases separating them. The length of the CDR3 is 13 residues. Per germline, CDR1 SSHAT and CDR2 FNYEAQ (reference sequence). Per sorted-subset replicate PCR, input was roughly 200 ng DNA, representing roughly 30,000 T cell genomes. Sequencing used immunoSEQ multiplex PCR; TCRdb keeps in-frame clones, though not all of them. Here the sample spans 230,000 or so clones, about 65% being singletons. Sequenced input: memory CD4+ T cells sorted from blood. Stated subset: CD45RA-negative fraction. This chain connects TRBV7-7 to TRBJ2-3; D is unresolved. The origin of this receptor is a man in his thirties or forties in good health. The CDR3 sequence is CASSLVRTDTQYF. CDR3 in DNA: TGTGCCAGCAGCTTAGTGCGCACAGATACGCAGTATTTT.